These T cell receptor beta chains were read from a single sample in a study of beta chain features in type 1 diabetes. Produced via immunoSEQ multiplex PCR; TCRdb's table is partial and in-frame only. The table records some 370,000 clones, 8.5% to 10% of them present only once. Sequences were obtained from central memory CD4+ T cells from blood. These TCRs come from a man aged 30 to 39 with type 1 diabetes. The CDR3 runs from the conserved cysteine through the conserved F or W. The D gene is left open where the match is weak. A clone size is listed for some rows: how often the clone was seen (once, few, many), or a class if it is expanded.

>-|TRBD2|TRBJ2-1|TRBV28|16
TGTGCCAGCAGTTCGACCGGGACTAGTTGGGGTGGTGAGCAGTTCTTC
CASSSTGTSWGGEQFF
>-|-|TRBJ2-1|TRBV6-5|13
TGTGCCACCAAGGGGAGCCTACCCAATGAGCAGTTCTTC
CATKGSLPNEQFF
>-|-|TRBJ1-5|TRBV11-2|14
TGTGCCAGCAGCTTAGATGCCTTGGCGGGGCCCCAGCATTTT
CASSLDALAGPQHF
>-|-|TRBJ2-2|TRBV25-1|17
TGTGCCAGCAGTTCCGCTCGGGGGTCCCGCGGGACCGGGGAGCTGTTTTTT
CASSSARGSRGTGELFF
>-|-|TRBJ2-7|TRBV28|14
TGTGCCAGCGGAATGGGACGGACTACCTACGAGCAGTACTTC
CASGMGRTTYEQYF
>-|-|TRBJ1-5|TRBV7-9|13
TGTGCCAGCAGCTTAGGGAGGTCACGGCCCCAGCATTTT
CASSLGRSRPQHF
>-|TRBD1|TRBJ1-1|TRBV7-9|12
TGTGCCAGCAGCTACAAGGACAGGGAAGCTTTCTTT
CASSYKDREAFF
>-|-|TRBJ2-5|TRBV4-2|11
TGTGCCAGCAGCAACAGAGAGACCCAGTACTTC
CASSNRETQYF
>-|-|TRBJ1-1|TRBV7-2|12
TGTGCCAGCAGCTTATCTCAAATTGAAGCTTTCTTT
CASSLSQIEAFF
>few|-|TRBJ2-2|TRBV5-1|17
TGCGCCAGCAGCTTGGCCTCCGGGACCCCCCCTTCCGGGGAGCTGTTTTTT
CASSLASGTPPSGELFF
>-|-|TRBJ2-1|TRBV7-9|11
TGTGCCAGCAGCTTAGTTGAGGGGCAGTTCTTC
CASSLVEGQFF
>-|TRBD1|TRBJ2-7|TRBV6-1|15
TGTGCCAGCAATTTCCGGGACAGGGTCTCCTACGAGCAGTACTTC
CASNFRDRVSYEQYF
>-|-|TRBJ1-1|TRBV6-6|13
TGTGCCAGCAGTTACGGGGGCGTCACTGAAGCTTTCTTT
CASSYGGVTEAFF
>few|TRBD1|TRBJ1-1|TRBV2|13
TGTGCCAACAGGGGGGGCGGAGGGACTGAAGCTTTCTTT
CANRGGGGTEAFF
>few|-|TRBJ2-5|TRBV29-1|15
TGCAGCGTTGCACGGACGCGGACGTACCAAGAGACCCAGTACTTC
CSVARTRTYQETQYF
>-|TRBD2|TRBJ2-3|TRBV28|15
TGTGCCAGCAGCCATAGCGGGAGGGTCACAGATACGCAGTATTTT
CASSHSGRVTDTQYF
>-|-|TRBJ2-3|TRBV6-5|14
TGTGCCAGCAGTCCAATCTACAGCGCAGATACGCAGTATTTT
CASSPIYSADTQYF
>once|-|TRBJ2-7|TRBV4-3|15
TGCGCCAGCAGCCAAGACAGGGGCAGCTCCTACGAGCAGTACTTC
CASSQDRGSSYEQYF
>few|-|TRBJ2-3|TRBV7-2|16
TGTGCCAGCAGCTTAATGGGACGCTTCTTATCAGATACGCAGTATTTT
CASSLMGRFLSDTQYF
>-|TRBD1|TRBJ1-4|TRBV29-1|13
TGCAGCGCACAGGGGATACTCAATGAAAAACTGTTTTTT
CSAQGILNEKLFF
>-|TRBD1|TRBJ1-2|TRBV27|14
TGTGCCAGCAGTTTATCGACAGGGCGGTATGGCTACACCTTC
CASSLSTGRYGYTF
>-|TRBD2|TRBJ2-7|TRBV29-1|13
TGCAGCGCCGAACTAGCGACCTCCTACGAGCAGTACTTC
CSAELATSYEQYF
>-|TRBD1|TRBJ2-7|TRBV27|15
TGTGCCAGCACAAGTTGGGGGACAGGGTCCTACGAGCAGTACTTC
CASTSWGTGSYEQYF
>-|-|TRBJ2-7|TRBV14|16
TGTGCCAGCAGCCAAGGGAAGGGAAGTGCCTCCTACGAGCAGTACTTC
CASSQGKGSASYEQYF
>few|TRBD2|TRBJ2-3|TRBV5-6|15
TGTGCCAGCAGCCCACTAGCGGGGAGCACAGATACGCAGTATTTT
CASSPLAGSTDTQYF
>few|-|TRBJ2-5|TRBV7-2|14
TGTGCCAGCAGCTTAGGGAGCACCGGTTTGTCCCAGTACTTC
CASSLGSTGLSQYF
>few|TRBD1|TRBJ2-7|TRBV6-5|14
TGTGCCAGCAGCCGGACAGGGGTCCTCTACGAGCAGTACTTC
CASSRTGVLYEQYF
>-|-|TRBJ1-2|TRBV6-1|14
TGTGCCAGCAGTGATTTGAGGGGGGCCGTTGGCTACACCTTC
CASSDLRGAVGYTF
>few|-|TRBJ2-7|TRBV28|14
TGTGCCAGCCACTCCATCTTAAGTTCCTACGAGCAGTACTTC
CASHSILSSYEQYF
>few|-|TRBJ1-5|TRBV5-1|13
TGCGCCAGCAGACTAGACGGCAATCAGCCCCAGCATTTT
CASRLDGNQPQHF
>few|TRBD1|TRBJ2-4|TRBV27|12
TGTGCCAGTCGGACAGGGCCCCGCCTATGGTACTTC
CASRTGPRLWYF
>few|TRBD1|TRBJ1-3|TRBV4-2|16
TGTGCCAGCAGCCCGTCACAGGGGAGCTCTGGAAACACCATATATTTT
CASSPSQGSSGNTIYF
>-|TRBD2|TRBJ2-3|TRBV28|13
TGTGCCAGCAGGCGGACTAGTGAAGATACGCAGTATTTT
CASRRTSEDTQYF
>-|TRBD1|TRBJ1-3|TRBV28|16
TGTGCCAGCAGTCCGGGACAGGACCACTCTGGAAACACCATATATTTT
CASSPGQDHSGNTIYF
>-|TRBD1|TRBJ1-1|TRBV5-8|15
TGTGCCAGCAGCTTGGGGGGGACAGTTAACACTGAAGCTTTCTTT
CASSLGGTVNTEAFF
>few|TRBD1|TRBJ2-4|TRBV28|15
TGTGCCAGCAGCTTAGTAGGGGGCGGCAAAAACATTCAGTACTTC
CASSLVGGGKNIQYF
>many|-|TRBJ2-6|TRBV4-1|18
TGCGCCAGCAGCCAAGGCAGGAGGGCGACCTCTGGGGCCAACGTCCTGACTTTC
CASSQGRRATSGANVLTF
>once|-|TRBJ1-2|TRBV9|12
TGTGCCAGCAGCGTAGAGGTACAGGGCTACACCTTC
CASSVEVQGYTF
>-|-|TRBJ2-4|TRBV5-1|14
TGTGCCAGCAGCTTGGTGGACGGGGACGACATTCAGTACTTC
CASSLVDGDDIQYF
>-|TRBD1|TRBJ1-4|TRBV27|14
TGTGCCAGCAGGACGACAGGGGGAATGGAAAAACTGTTTTTT
CASRTTGGMEKLFF
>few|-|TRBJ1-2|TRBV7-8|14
TGTGCCAGCAGCCATGGGGAGCTAGGCTATGGCTACACCTTC
CASSHGELGYGYTF
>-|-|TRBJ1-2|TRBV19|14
TGTGCCTGCCAATTCGGTCGGGGAAACTATGGCTACACCTTC
CACQFGRGNYGYTF
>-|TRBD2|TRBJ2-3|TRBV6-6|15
TGTGCCAGCAGTTACCAACTAGCGGGCACAGATACGCAGTATTTT
CASSYQLAGTDTQYF
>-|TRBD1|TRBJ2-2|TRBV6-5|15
TGTGCCAGCAGTCGCAAGACAGGGGGATCCGGGGAGCTGTTTTTT
CASSRKTGGSGELFF
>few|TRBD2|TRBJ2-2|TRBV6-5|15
TGTGCCAGCAGTTACTATGCTAGCGGGGTCGGGGAGCTGTTTTTT
CASSYYASGVGELFF
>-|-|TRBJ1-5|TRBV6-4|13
TGTGCCAGCAGTGACGACGTGGGTCAGCCCCAGCATTTT
CASSDDVGQPQHF
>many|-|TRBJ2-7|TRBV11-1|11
TGTGCCAGCAGCTCGACCTACGAGCAGTACTTC
CASSSTYEQYF
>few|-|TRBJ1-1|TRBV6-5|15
TGTGCCAGCAGTTACTCGACAGGTTCGGGCACTGAAGCTTTCTTT
CASSYSTGSGTEAFF
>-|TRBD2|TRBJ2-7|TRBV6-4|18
TGTGCCATCAGTGAGTACTCCGGGACTACCACAAAGAATTACGAGCAGTACTTC
CAISEYSGTTTKNYEQYF
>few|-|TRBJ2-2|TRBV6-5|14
TGTGCCAGCCGGGACATCGCGAACACCGGGGAGCTGTTTTTT
CASRDIANTGELFF
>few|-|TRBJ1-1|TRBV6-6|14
TGTGCCAGCGTTTTACAGGGCGGGGGAACTGAAGCTTTCTTT
CASVLQGGGTEAFF
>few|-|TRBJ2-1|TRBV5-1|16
TGCGCCAGCAGCTCCTTGGAACGGGGGCCCTACAATGAGCAGTTCTTC
CASSSLERGPYNEQFF
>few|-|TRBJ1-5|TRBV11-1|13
TGTGCCAGCAGTGGAGGACCCTCACAGCCCCAGCATTTT
CASSGGPSQPQHF
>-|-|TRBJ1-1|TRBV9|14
TGTGCCAGCAGCGTAGAACAGGTCGGCACTGAAGCTTTCTTT
CASSVEQVGTEAFF
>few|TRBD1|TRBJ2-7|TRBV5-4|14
TGTGCCAGCAGCTCAGGGACAGCTGGCTACGAGCAGTACTTC
CASSSGTAGYEQYF